The source of this T cell receptor beta chain is a study of cytomegalovirus exposure and HLA in healthy donors. The wider study: Drawn from HLA-typed donors, tens of millions of unique TCRs were held in an early data release.

With respect to this clone: Its target is unknown.

Study-wide findings and caveats: Most TCR sequences proved rare, with some public TCRs found in many donors. Only CMV serostatus was available as immune exposure information.

Primers for the PCR totalled 60 Vbeta and 13 Jbeta. Only in-frame clones appear in the TCRdb table, and some are missing; sequencing was by immunoSEQ multiplex PCR. The sample holds approximately 140,000 clones, 75% to 85% seen once. CDR1 is SGHDT, CDR2 YYEEEE, per germline. Germline trimming cut 1 base from V and 5 bases from J; bases unmatched to any gene: 5. CDR3 length equals 14 residues. Material for sequencing was PBMCs. The chain recombines TRBV5-6 with TRBJ1-1; TRBD1 matches 7 bases. The sequence was obtained from a man between 50 and 59 years old in good health and CMV-seronegative. CDR3 sequence reads: CASSLPTGKTEAFF. CDR3 nucleotides: TGTGCCAGCAGCTTGCCGACAGGGAAAACTGAAGCTTTCTTT.